This entry features one TCR beta chain sequence. Each donor's blood draw was roughly 9.5 milliliters of peripheral blood. The extraction recovered at least 5.5 micrograms of total RNA per sample. The use of a sample-barcoded 5' primer and a J-beta primer mix characterized a second PCR of roughly 6 to 11 cycles. A 12-random-nucleotide template-switch adaptor tagged each cDNA molecule. Per-sample output comprised a minimum of 2.5 million paired-end reads containing CDR3. MiXCR was run by TCRdb on the 5' RACE reads, yielding one entry per CDR3 protein. The sample consists of about 640,000 distinct CDR3 sequences, under 65% of them appearing once. This sample was included in a study of blood T cells in healthy people across ages. The CDR3 spans 11 residues. Germline assignment: CDR1 LNHNV and CDR2 YYDKDF (reference sequence). The J segment lost 13 bases and the V segment lost 8 bases, leaving 8 bases of the junction unmatched.

J is TRBJ2-1 and V is TRBV15; 7 bases map to TRBD2. This TCR was recovered from a man aged 55 to 70 in good health. Sequencing was carried out using blood. CDR3 nucleotides: TGTGCCACCGGTAGGAGCGGGGAACAGTTCTTC. Protein: CATGRSGEQFF.